The next 13 T cell receptor beta chains were all read from a single sample in a study of cytomegalovirus exposure and HLA in healthy donors. PCR amplification relied on 60 Vbeta primers (plus 13 Jbeta primers). TCRdb's copy holds only in-frame clones and misses some; the assay was immunoSEQ multiplex PCR. The table has 150,000 to 200,000 clones, roughly 80% seen once. The sequenced sample was PBMCs. The receptors originated from a man aged 40-55 years in good health and CMV-seropositive.

The V call is TRBV6-5, the J call TRBJ2-3; the match to TRBD2 covers 7 bases. The CDR3 sequence is 14 residues long. Germline V gene sequence: CDR1 MNHEY, CDR2 SVGAGI. With 6 bases clipped from V and 6 bases from J, the junction kept 9 bases outside the gene matches. The CDR3 here is CASSQARGGDTQYF. The CDR3 coding sequence is TGTGCCAGCAGCCAAGCTAGGGGAGGGGATACGCAGTATTTT.

V and J are TRBV7-3 and TRBJ2-2; D is perhaps TRBD2 (5 bases). Trimming shortened V by 5 bases and J by 8 bases, and 9 bases separated the two germline ends. Looked up from germline, CDR1 is SGHTA and CDR2 is FQGTGA. CDR3 length equals 12 residues. The CDR3 loop reads CASSPGGGELFF. The DNA of the CDR3 is TGTGCCAGCAGCCCGGGCGGGGGGGAGCTGTTTTTT.

The V gene is TRBV4-1, the J gene TRBJ2-1; possibly TRBD2 for D (6 bases). CDR1 and CDR2 from the germline V gene are MGHRA and YSYEKL. The CDR3 length is 17 residues. The V end lost 1 base, the J end lost 4 bases, and 17 bases lay between the germline ends. The CDR3 nucleotides read TGCGCCAGCAGCCAAGTAGGTAGGAGGGCGGGGTACAATGAGCAGTTCTTC. Amino acid sequence: CASSQVGRRAGYNEQFF.

This clone was detected only once. The chain carries TRBV5-4 and TRBJ2-7; 8 bases line up with TRBD1. The V gene's germline CDR1 is SGHNT and CDR2 YYREEE (reference sequence). The CDR3 consists of 14 residues. V lost 2 bases to trimming and J lost 2 bases; unmatched junction nucleotides: 3. The CDR3 nucleotides are TGTGCCAGCAGCTTCGGACAGGGACCCTACGAGCAGTACTTC. Protein product: CASSFGQGPYEQYF.

The V and J genes are TRBV6-1 and TRBJ2-5; D is perhaps TRBD1 (6 bases). From germline, CDR1 is MNHNS and CDR2 SASEGT. Trimming left V 5 bases short and J 5 bases short, with 9 bases between. The CDR3 has 12 amino acids. The CDR3 bases are TGTGCCAGCAGTACAGGGCGGGAGACCCAGTACTTC. The encoded protein is CASSTGRETQYF.

V gene TRBV19 combines with J gene TRBJ1-2; D is unresolved. V lost 7 bases, J lost 0 bases, and 15 bases lay in between. Germline CDR1 reads LNHDA; CDR2 reads SQIVND (reference sequence). CDR3 size: 15 residues. CDR3 region: CASTIDTLANYGYTF. In nucleotides, the CDR3 is TGTGCCAGTACCATTGACACACTTGCTAACTATGGCTACACCTTC.

The chain recombines TRBV7-9 with TRBJ1-3, with 7 bases lining up with TRBD1. Trimming removed 5 bases from V and 4 bases from J; junction bases left unmatched: 5. The V gene's germline CDR1 is SEHNR and CDR2 FQNEAQ (reference sequence). The CDR3 sequence is 14 residues long. CDR3 sequence: CASSTGQVGNTIYF. Here the CDR3 DNA reads TGTGCCAGCAGCACCGGACAGGTCGGAAACACCATATATTTT.

The rearrangement links TRBV10-2 to TRBJ2-7, with D possibly being TRBD2 (6 bases). Trimming removed 6 bases from V and 2 bases from J, with 20 bases in between. Germline assignment: CDR1 WSHSY and CDR2 SAAADI. CDR3 size: 16 residues. CDR3 nucleotides: TGCGCCAGCAGGGGGCCCGGCGGGGCAGCCACCTACGAGCAGTACTTC. Its translation: CASRGPGGAATYEQYF.

The rearrangement uses TRBV25-1 and TRBJ2-7; 8 nucleotides agree with TRBD2. V gave up 4 bases and J gave up 3 bases; unmatched junction bases: 17. CDR1 is MGHDK and CDR2 is SYGVNS in the germline V gene. This CDR3 is 18 amino acids long. The CDR3 DNA reads TGTGCCAGCAGTGCAAGATACGGGAGGGACACGGGTTTCTACGAGCAGTACTTC. It specifies CASSARYGRDTGFYEQYF.

Only one count was recorded for this clone. This chain uses TRBV27 with TRBJ2-1, with 10 bases aligning to TRBD2. CDR3 length: 16 residues. Germline lookup yields CDR1 MNHEY and CDR2 SMNVEV (reference sequence). V shed 2 bases, J shed 8 bases, and the junction held 9 bases outside the gene matches. CDR3 sequence: CASSLTASGGLHEQFF. The CDR3 DNA reads TGTGCCAGCAGTTTAACGGCTAGCGGGGGCCTCCATGAGCAGTTCTTC.

The chain employs TRBV7-6 and TRBJ1-1; D call uncertain. In germline, CDR1 is SGHVS, CDR2 FNYEAQ. CDR3 length equals 15 residues. V gave up 0 bases and J gave up 2 bases, with 10 bases separating them. The CDR3 nucleotides are TGTGCCAGCAGCTTAGCGGGAGTTGATAACACTGAAGCTTTCTTT. This gives the protein CASSLAGVDNTEAFF. The full variable domain, completed using reference TRBV7-6 and TRBJ1-1, is GAGVSQSPRYKVTKRGQDVALRCDPISGHVSLYWYRQALGQGPEFLTYFNYEAQQDKSGLPNDRFSAERPEGSISTLTIQRTEQRDSAMYRCASSLAGVDNTEAFFGQGTRLTVV.

This clone was counted once. CDR3 amino acids: CASRGESSGANVLTF. The CDR3 coding sequence is TGTGCCAGTAGAGGGGAAAGCTCTGGGGCCAACGTCCTGACTTTC. The genes are TRBV19 and TRBJ2-6; the D gene is possibly TRBD1 (5 bases). Trimming took 6 bases from V and 0 from J, leaving 9 bases between them. The germline CDR1 and CDR2 sequences are LNHDA and SQIVND (reference sequence). CDR3 size: 15 residues.

The chain links TRBV27 to TRBJ2-7; a possible D gene is TRBD2 (7 bases). V was trimmed by 0 bases and J by 3 bases, leaving 12 bases between them. CDR1 and CDR2 from the germline V gene are MNHEY and SMNVEV (reference sequence). The CDR3 length is 15 residues. CDR3 bases: TGTGCCAGCAGTTTATCGTGGGGGGGACACTACGAGCAGTACTTC. Amino acids: CASSLSWGGHYEQYF.